This is a list of T cell receptor beta chains from one sample in a study of blood T cell repertoires in COVID-19. Assay: immunoSEQ multiplex PCR; the TCRdb copy retains only in-frame clones and omits some. The data hold 190,000 or so clones, with roughly 82% observed a single time. The sequencing sample was made of PBMCs or T cells enriched from blood (not recorded which). All receptors come from a man in his forties who had recovered from COVID-19. Both conserved end residues are part of each CDR3. A D gene is named only where the DNA matches it firmly. Part of the rows lack a size; the others show once, few, many or a class for expanded clones.

v_gene: TRBV23-1; d_gene: TRBD2; j_gene: TRBJ2-3; abundance: NA; CDR3nt: TGCGCCAGCAGTCAATCTCAGCGGGAGGGAATGCCAGATACGCAGTATTTT; CDR3aa: CASSQSQREGMPDTQYF
v_gene: TRBV7-7; d_gene: NA; j_gene: TRBJ2-2; abundance: NA; CDR3nt: TGTGCCAGCAGCTCATCCGGGATTGTGAACACCGGGGAGCTGTTTTTT; CDR3aa: CASSSSGIVNTGELFF
v_gene: TRBV5-6; d_gene: NA; j_gene: TRBJ2-7; abundance: once; CDR3nt: TGTGCCAGCAGCGCCTACGACAGTTACGAGCAGTACTTC; CDR3aa: CASSAYDSYEQYF
v_gene: TRBV3-1/TRBV3-2; d_gene: TRBD2; j_gene: TRBJ2-3; abundance: NA; CDR3nt: TGTGCCAGCAGCCCCGCTCAGGCGGGAGGAGATACGCAGTATTTT; CDR3aa: CASSPAQAGGDTQYF
v_gene: TRBV5-5; d_gene: TRBD1; j_gene: TRBJ1-4; abundance: NA; CDR3nt: TGTGCCAGCAGCTTGGGGGACAGGGGTGAAAAACTGTTTTTT; CDR3aa: CASSLGDRGEKLFF
v_gene: TRBV4-3; d_gene: NA; j_gene: TRBJ2-7; abundance: NA; CDR3nt: TGCGCCAGCAGCCTAGGGGGTGAGAGGGGTTGGGAGCAGTACTTC; CDR3aa: CASSLGGERGWEQYF
v_gene: TRBV3-1/TRBV3-2; d_gene: NA; j_gene: TRBJ2-1; abundance: few; CDR3nt: TGTGCCAGCAGCCAAAGGGGCGGGACGGGGAACAATGAGCAGTTCTTC; CDR3aa: CASSQRGGTGNNEQFF
v_gene: TRBV12-3/TRBV12-4; d_gene: NA; j_gene: TRBJ1-1; abundance: few; CDR3nt: TGTGCCAGCAGTCGGGTAAGGCACACTGAAGCTTTCTTT; CDR3aa: CASSRVRHTEAFF
v_gene: TRBV5-4; d_gene: TRBD2; j_gene: TRBJ2-3; abundance: NA; CDR3nt: TGTGCCAGCTGGCCTGGCGGGAGGGCCCGAGATACGCAGTATTTT; CDR3aa: CASWPGGRARDTQYF
v_gene: TRBV19; d_gene: TRBD1; j_gene: TRBJ1-2; abundance: few; CDR3nt: TGTGCCAGTAGTATGACAGGGCAAACGAGCGGCTACACCTTC; CDR3aa: CASSMTGQTSGYTF
v_gene: TRBV7-4; d_gene: TRBD1; j_gene: TRBJ2-7; abundance: NA; CDR3nt: TGTGCCAGCAGCAACAGGGGATCCTACGAGCAGTACTTC; CDR3aa: CASSNRGSYEQYF
v_gene: TRBV25-1; d_gene: NA; j_gene: TRBJ2-3; abundance: NA; CDR3nt: TGTGCCAGCAGTGCTGGACTACCTGGTGGAGATACGCAGTATTTT; CDR3aa: CASSAGLPGGDTQYF
v_gene: TRBV28; d_gene: NA; j_gene: TRBJ2-7; abundance: NA; CDR3nt: TGTGCCAGCAGCACTCAAGGGAGCTCTCTTGAAGAGCAGTACTTC; CDR3aa: CASSTQGSSLEEQYF
v_gene: TRBV4-2; d_gene: TRBD1; j_gene: TRBJ2-7; abundance: NA; CDR3nt: TGTGCCAGCAGCCAAGAGGAGACAGGGACCTACGAGCAGTACTTC; CDR3aa: CASSQEETGTYEQYF
v_gene: TRBV24-1; d_gene: NA; j_gene: TRBJ2-2; abundance: NA; CDR3nt: TGTGCCACCAGTGATTTCGGTGCCAGGGGTCGTACCGGGGAGCTGTTTTTT; CDR3aa: CATSDFGARGRTGELFF
v_gene: TRBV19; d_gene: TRBD1; j_gene: TRBJ1-1; abundance: NA; CDR3nt: TGTGCCAGTAGTATCCCTCAGGGGGAGAGGGCTTTCTTT; CDR3aa: CASSIPQGERAFF
v_gene: TRBV6-4; d_gene: TRBD1; j_gene: TRBJ2-1; abundance: NA; CDR3nt: TGTGCCAGCAGTGATTCCGGGACAGGGGGGGATGAGCAGTTCTTC; CDR3aa: CASSDSGTGGDEQFF
v_gene: TRBV4-3; d_gene: TRBD2; j_gene: TRBJ2-1; abundance: NA; CDR3nt: TGCGCCAGCAGCCAAGATTCGGTAGCGGGAGCCGAGGTATACAATGAGCAGTTCTTC; CDR3aa: CASSQDSVAGAEVYNEQFF
v_gene: TRBV5-4; d_gene: TRBD2; j_gene: TRBJ2-1; abundance: NA; CDR3nt: TGTGCCAGCAGCCCGGGCGGAGCGGGAGCTAATGAGCAGTTCTTC; CDR3aa: CASSPGGAGANEQFF
v_gene: TRBV29-1; d_gene: NA; j_gene: TRBJ1-1; abundance: NA; CDR3nt: TGCAGCGTTGGTTCCGGGGACACTGAAGCTTTCTTT; CDR3aa: CSVGSGDTEAFF